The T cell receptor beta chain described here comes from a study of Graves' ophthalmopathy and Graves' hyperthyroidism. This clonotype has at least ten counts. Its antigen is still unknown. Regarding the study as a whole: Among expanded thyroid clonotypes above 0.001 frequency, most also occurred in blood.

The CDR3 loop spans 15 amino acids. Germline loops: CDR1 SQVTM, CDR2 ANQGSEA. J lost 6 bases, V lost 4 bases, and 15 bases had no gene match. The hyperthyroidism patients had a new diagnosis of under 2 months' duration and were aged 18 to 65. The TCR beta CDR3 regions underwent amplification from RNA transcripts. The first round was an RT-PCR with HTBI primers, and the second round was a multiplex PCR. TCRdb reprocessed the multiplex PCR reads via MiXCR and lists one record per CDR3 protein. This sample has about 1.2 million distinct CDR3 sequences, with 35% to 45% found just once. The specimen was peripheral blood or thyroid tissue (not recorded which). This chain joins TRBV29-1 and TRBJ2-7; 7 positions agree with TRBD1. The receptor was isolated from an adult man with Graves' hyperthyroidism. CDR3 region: CSVVLLQGTAGEQYF. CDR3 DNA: TGCAGCGTTGTCCTATTACAGGGGACGGCGGGCGAGCAGTACTTC.